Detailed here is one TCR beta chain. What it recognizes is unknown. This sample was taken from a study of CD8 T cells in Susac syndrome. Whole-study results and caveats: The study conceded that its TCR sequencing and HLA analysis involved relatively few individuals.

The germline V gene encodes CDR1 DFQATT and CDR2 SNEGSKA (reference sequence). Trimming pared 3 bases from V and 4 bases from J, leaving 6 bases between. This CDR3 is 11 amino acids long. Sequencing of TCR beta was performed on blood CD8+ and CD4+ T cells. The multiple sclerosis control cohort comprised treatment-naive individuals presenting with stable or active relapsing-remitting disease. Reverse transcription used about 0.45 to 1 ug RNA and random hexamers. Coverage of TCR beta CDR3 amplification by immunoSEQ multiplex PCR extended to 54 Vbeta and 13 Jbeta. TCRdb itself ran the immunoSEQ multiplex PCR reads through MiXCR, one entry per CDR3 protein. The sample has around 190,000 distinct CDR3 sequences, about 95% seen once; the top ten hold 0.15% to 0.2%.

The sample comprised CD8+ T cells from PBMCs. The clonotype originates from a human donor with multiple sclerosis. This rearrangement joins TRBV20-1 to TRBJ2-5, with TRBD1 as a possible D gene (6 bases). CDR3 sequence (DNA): TGCAGTGCTAGGACAGGAGAGACCCAGTACTTC. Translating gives CSARTGETQYF.